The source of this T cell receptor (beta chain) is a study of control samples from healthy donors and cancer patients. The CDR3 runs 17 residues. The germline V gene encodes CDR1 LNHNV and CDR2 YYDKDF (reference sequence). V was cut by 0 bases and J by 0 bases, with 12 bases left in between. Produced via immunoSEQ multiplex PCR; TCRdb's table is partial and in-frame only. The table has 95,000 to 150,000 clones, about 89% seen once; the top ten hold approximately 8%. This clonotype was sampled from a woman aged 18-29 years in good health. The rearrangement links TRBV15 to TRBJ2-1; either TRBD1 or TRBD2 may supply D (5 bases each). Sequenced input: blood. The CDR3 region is CATSRDVPGSSYNEQFF. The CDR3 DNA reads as TGTGCCACCAGCAGAGATGTTCCAGGGAGCTCCTACAATGAGCAGTTCTTC. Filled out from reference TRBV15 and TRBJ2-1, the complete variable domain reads DAMVIQNPRYQVTQFGKPVTLSCSQTLNHNVMYWYQQKSSQAPKLLFHYYDKDFNNEADTPDNFQSRRPNTSFCFLDIRSPGLGDTAMYLCATSRDVPGSSYNEQFFGPGTRLTVL.